The next 15 T cell receptor beta chains were all read from a single sample in a study of cytomegalovirus exposure and HLA in healthy donors. Vbeta (60) and Jbeta (13) primers were used in the PCR. Generated by immunoSEQ multiplex PCR, the TCRdb table keeps only in-frame clones and is missing some. The table has 200,000 to 250,000 clones, roughly four fifths seen once. Sample: PBMCs. These receptors originate from a woman between 35 and 50 years old in good health and CMV-seronegative.

The genes are TRBV5-1 and TRBJ2-3; TRBD1 matches at 7 bases. Germline values: CDR1 SGHRS, CDR2 YFSETQ. V trimming: 0 bases; J trimming: 4 bases; junction bases outside the gene matches: 2. The CDR3 spans 14 residues. The DNA for the CDR3 is TGCGCCAGCAGCTTGGGACAGGGACCAGATACGCAGTATTTT. Encoded protein: CASSLGQGPDTQYF.

The chain uses TRBV5-4 and TRBJ2-3, with 9 positions matching TRBD2. This CDR3 has 16 residues. In germline, CDR1 is SGHNT, CDR2 YYREEE (reference sequence). J gave up 3 bases and V 2 bases, and 7 bases lay outside the gene matches. The DNA for the CDR3 is TGTGCCAGCAGCTTTCGGGTAGCGGGAGCAACAGATACGCAGTATTTT. Protein product: CASSFRVAGATDTQYF. Looking up the rest from reference TRBV5-4 and TRBJ2-3 gives the full variable domain: ETGVTQSPTHLIKTRGQQVTLRCSSQSGHNTVSWYQQALGQGPQFIFQYYREEENGRGNFPPRFSGLQFPNYSSELNVNALELDDSALYLCASSFRVAGATDTQYFGPGTRLTVL.

The chain employs TRBV18 and TRBJ1-5, with a weak D call TRBD1 (5 bases). The V gene lost 4 bases and the J gene lost 3 bases, with 10 bases spanning the gap. The germline gives CDR1 KGHSH, CDR2 LQKENI. The CDR3 spans 14 residues. CDR3 sequence (DNA): TGTGCCAGCTCACTACGACAGAACAATCAGCCCCAGCATTTT. Translated: CASSLRQNNQPQHF.

The table lists this clone with a count of one. The J gene is TRBJ2-5, the V gene TRBV19; D not certain. Trimming cost V 5 bases and J 2 bases, with 12 bases left between them. CDR3 size: 14 residues. CDR1 LNHDA and CDR2 SQIVND come from the germline V gene (reference sequence). CDR3 sequence: CASSASGLQETQYF. The CDR3 bases are TGTGCCAGTAGTGCCTCAGGATTACAAGAGACCCAGTACTTC.

This clone was seen only once. This same CDR3 is encoded by further DNA sequences in the sample. V gene TRBV28 combines with J gene TRBJ1-1; tentatively, D is TRBD1 (6 bases). V lost 6 bases and J lost 1, with 12 bases in between. From germline, CDR1 is MDHEN and CDR2 SYDVKM. The CDR3 has 14 residues. The CDR3 bases are TGTGCCAGCAGGCAGTCGACAGGGAACACTGAAGCTTTCTTT. This sequence encodes CASRQSTGNTEAFF.

This chain links TRBV25-1 with TRBJ2-1, with no clear D. The CDR3 extends over 12 amino acids. Trimming shortened V by 5 bases and J by 6 bases, and 8 bases separated the two germline ends. Germline V gene sequence: CDR1 MGHDK, CDR2 SYGVNS. Here the CDR3 DNA reads TGTGCCAGCAGTACCTCAGGCAATGAGCAGTTCTTC. Residues: CASSTSGNEQFF.

This clone occurred a few times. V and J are TRBV28 and TRBJ2-1, with 7 bases lining up with TRBD1. The CDR3 sequence is 14 residues long. Germline V gives CDR1 MDHEN, CDR2 SYDVKM. Trimming cost V 7 bases and J 6 bases; bases outside gene matches: 9. The CDR3: CASTHEGALNEQFF. The CDR3 bases are TGTGCCAGCACCCACGAGGGGGCCCTCAATGAGCAGTTCTTC. Supplemented by reference TRBV28 and TRBJ2-1, the full variable domain reads DVKVTQSSRYLVKRTGEKVFLECVQDMDHENMFWYRQDPGLGLRLIYFSYDVKMKEKGDIPEGYSVSREKKERFSLILESASTNQTSMYLCASTHEGALNEQFFGPGTRLTVL.

The table lists this clone with a count of one. The V and J genes are TRBV30 and TRBJ2-1; 8 bases match TRBD2. This CDR3 spans 16 amino acids. J was trimmed by 0 bases and V by 0 bases; bases with no gene match: 4. Germline loops: CDR1 GTSNPN, CDR2 SVGIG (reference sequence). The CDR3 sequence: CAWSVGTSGSYNEQFF. For the CDR3, the DNA is TGTGCCTGGAGTGTAGGGACTAGTGGCTCCTACAATGAGCAGTTCTTC. Together with reference TRBV30 and TRBJ2-1, the CDR3 gives the full variable domain: SQTIHQWPATLVQPVGSPLSLECTVEGTSNPNLYWYRQAAGRGLQLLFYSVGIGQISSEVPQNLSASRPQDRQFILSSKKLLLSDSGFYLCAWSVGTSGSYNEQFFGPGTRLTVL.

The V and J genes are TRBV7-6 and TRBJ1-4; D not resolved. V shed 3 bases and J shed 8 bases, with 10 bases lying between them. This CDR3 is built from 13 residues. CDR1 is SGHVS and CDR2 is FNYEAQ in the germline V gene. CDR3 in amino acids: CASSLSPSEKLFF. In nucleotides, the CDR3 is TGTGCCAGCAGCTTGAGCCCGAGCGAAAAACTGTTTTTT.

This clone was counted a few times. The chain has TRBV5-1 and TRBJ2-5; perhaps TRBD2 as D (6 bases). The J call is doubtful: the DNA matches TRBJ2-7 better. CDR1 is SGHRS and CDR2 is YFSETQ in the germline V gene. The length of the CDR3 is 16 residues. The CDR3 is CASSPLASIGGNEQYF. The CDR3 DNA reads as TGCGCCAGCAGCCCCCTTGCTTCGATCGGAGGGAACGAGCAGTACTTC.

The CDR3 nucleotides read TGTGCCAGTAGGGGACAGGGCGACTATGGCTACACCTTC. Protein product: CASRGQGDYGYTF. V usage is TRBV19 and J usage is TRBJ1-2; 9 bases map to TRBD1. J gave up 3 bases and V 6 bases, and 2 bases lay outside the gene matches. The CDR3 is 13 amino acids. CDR1 LNHDA and CDR2 SQIVND come from the germline V gene (reference sequence).

The chain combines TRBV15 with TRBJ2-7; the match to TRBD1 covers 9 bases. Germline V gene data show CDR1 as LNHNV and CDR2 as YYDKDF (reference sequence). This CDR3 region has 13 residues. V trimming: 11 bases; J trimming: 2 bases; junction bases outside the gene matches: 7. The CDR3 DNA reads as TGTGCCGTACAGGGGGCCGACACCTACGAGCAGTACTTC. It specifies CAVQGADTYEQYF.

CDR3 in amino acids: CASRGTGAYEKLFF. The CDR3 bases are TGTGCCAGCAGGGGGACAGGGGCTTATGAAAAACTGTTTTTT. The chain links TRBV11-2 to TRBJ1-4; the match to TRBD1 covers 10 bases. Germline V gene data show CDR1 as SGHAT and CDR2 as FQNNGV. The CDR3 spans 14 residues. Trimming at V came to 6 bases and at J to 6 bases, leaving 4 bases not matched to a gene.

This chain joins TRBV10-3 and TRBJ1-3; tentative D call: TRBD1 (5 bases). The V end lost 5 bases, the J end lost 0 bases, and 11 bases lay between the germline ends. Germline CDR1 is ENHRY and CDR2 is SYGVKD. The CDR3 consists of 15 residues. The CDR3 here is CAISKQELSGNTIYF. As DNA, the CDR3 is TGTGCCATCAGTAAACAGGAGCTCTCTGGAAACACCATATATTTT.

This chain connects TRBV5-1 to TRBJ2-1; no clear D. The CDR3 is 14 residues long. Germline V gives CDR1 SGHRS, CDR2 YFSETQ. The V end was cut by 0 bases, the J end by 9 bases, with 13 bases between. CDR3 loop: CASSLDSEPGEQFF. DNA for the CDR3: TGCGCCAGCAGCTTGGATTCAGAGCCAGGTGAGCAGTTCTTC.